The 30 T cell receptor beta chains listed next were all sequenced from one sample in a study of shared clonotypes between healthy human individuals. Measured with immunoSEQ multiplex PCR; TCRdb has only the in-frame clones, and not every one. This table has fewer than 650,000 clones, over 65% appearing once. Material for sequencing was PBMCs. The receptor set was obtained from a woman between 40 and 50 years old in good health. Some clones in this sample may be carry-over from other donors' samples.

The V gene is TRBV7-9, the J gene TRBJ1-3, with D unresolved. This CDR3 has 15 residues. The germline V gene encodes CDR1 SEHNR and CDR2 FQNEAQ (reference sequence). V lost 0 bases and J 3 bases, leaving 9 bases between the germline ends. The DNA for the CDR3 is TGTGCCAGCAGCTTAGCGGGAAGTAATGGAAACACCATATATTTT. It encodes CASSLAGSNGNTIYF.

This clone has just a few counts. The V and J genes are TRBV5-8 and TRBJ2-5, with unresolved D. The V gene's germline CDR1 is SGHTS and CDR2 YDEGEE. V lost 2 bases and J 1 base, leaving 12 bases between the germline ends. The CDR3 length is 15 residues. Here the CDR3 DNA reads TGTGCCAGCAGCTTCCCAGGCTTCCCCCAAGAGACCCAGTACTTC. Amino acids: CASSFPGFPQETQYF.

CDR3 amino acids: CASSVGPSNYGYTF. The DNA of the CDR3 is TGTGCCAGCAGCGTAGGCCCAAGCAACTATGGCTACACCTTC. The chain uses TRBV9 and TRBJ1-2; D is unresolved. Germline values: CDR1 SGDLS, CDR2 YYNGEE. V was shortened by 0 bases and J by 2 bases, with 8 bases between the two germline ends. This CDR3 has 14 residues. The full variable domain, rest sourced from reference TRBV9 and TRBJ1-2, is DSGVTQTPKHLITATGQRVTLRCSPRSGDLSVYWYQQSLDQGLQFLIQYYNGEERAKGNILERFSAQQFPDLHSELNLSSLELGDSALYFCASSVGPSNYGYTFGSGTRLTVV.

As concerns this clone: This clone may be a read error of a much larger clone one base away. V usage is TRBV28 and J usage is TRBJ2-7; 8 bases agree with TRBD2. The junction had 11 bases not matched to a gene; V was cut back by 4 bases and J by 6 bases. CDR1 is MDHEN, CDR2 SYDVKM, per germline. The CDR3 runs 15 residues. The DNA of the CDR3 is TGTGCCAGCAGTTCTAGCGGGTTTTTAATCAGCGAGCAGTACTTC. Protein: CASSSSGFLISEQYF.

This clone was counted between two and nine times. The V gene is TRBV18, the J gene TRBJ2-6; possibly TRBD2 for D (5 bases). This CDR3 is built from 16 residues. Germline V gives CDR1 KGHSH, CDR2 LQKENI. V lost 6 bases and J lost 0, with 12 bases in between. CDR3 bases: TGTGCCAGCTCGTCCGGACTTTTCTCTGGGGCCAACGTCCTGACTTTC. It yields the protein CASSSGLFSGANVLTF.

This clone was recorded only once. This chain joins TRBV11-2 and TRBJ2-5, with 10 positions matching TRBD1. CDR3 length: 15 residues. V gave up 5 bases and J gave up 2 bases; unmatched junction bases: 5. Germline CDR1 SGHAT, CDR2 FQNNGV. The CDR3 DNA follows: TGTGCCAGCAGCGGTCCGGGACAGGGGCAAGAGACCCAGTACTTC. This sequence encodes CASSGPGQGQETQYF.

V usage is TRBV5-1 and J usage is TRBJ2-7; 11 positions match TRBD2. CDR1 and CDR2 from the germline V gene are SGHRS and YFSETQ. Trimming at V came to 4 bases and at J to 2 bases, leaving 11 bases not matched to a gene. The CDR3 has 17 amino acids. The DNA of the CDR3 is TGCGCCAGCAGCCCTGGCTCGGGGACTAGCGGCACCTACGAGCAGTACTTC. This sequence encodes CASSPGSGTSGTYEQYF.

This clone is a singleton in its sample. This rearrangement joins TRBV5-1 to TRBJ1-4; D gene uncertain. In germline, CDR1 is SGHRS, CDR2 YFSETQ. V lost 3 bases and J lost 7, with 10 bases in between. The CDR3 runs 13 residues. CDR3 residues: CASSWLDGEKLFF. CDR3 DNA sequence: TGCGCCAGCAGCTGGCTGGATGGTGAAAAACTGTTTTTT.

The rearrangement joins TRBV29-1 to TRBJ2-5, with D perhaps matching TRBD1 (5 bases). The CDR3 consists of 12 residues. Germline assignment: CDR1 SQVTM and CDR2 ANQGSEA. Trimming stripped 4 bases from V and 5 bases from J, with 11 bases between. The CDR3 sequence is CSVATDGETQYF. CDR3 nucleotide sequence: TGCAGCGTTGCGACAGACGGGGAGACCCAGTACTTC. Together with reference TRBV29-1 and TRBJ2-5, the CDR3 gives the full variable domain: SAVISQKPSRDICQRGTSLTIQCQVDSQVTMMFWYRQQPGQSLTLIATANQGSEATYESGFVIDKFPISRPNLTFSTLTVSNMSPEDSSIYLCSVATDGETQYFGPGTRLLVL.

Note on this clone: This sample also contains other DNA sequences that code for the same CDR3. The rearrangement joins TRBV18 to TRBJ2-1; D perhaps matches TRBD2 (6 bases). Germline CDR1 is KGHSH and CDR2 is LQKENI. The CDR3 length is 12 residues. V dropped 1 base and J dropped 10 bases, with 8 bases sitting between them. CDR3 nucleotides: TGTGCCAGCTCACCACGCGGGGACGAGCAGTTCTTC. This sequence encodes CASSPRGDEQFF.

V gene TRBV6-5 combines with J gene TRBJ2-5; 8 bases agree with TRBD1. Germline V gene sequence: CDR1 MNHEY, CDR2 SVGAGI. Trimming cost V 10 bases and J 4 bases; bases outside gene matches: 14. The CDR3 loop spans 15 amino acids. The CDR3 reads CATLSQGAGLETQYF. The CDR3 DNA is TGTGCCACCCTATCCCAGGGGGCAGGGTTAGAGACCCAGTACTTC.

As regards this clone: This may arise from a read error, as a much more abundant clone is one base away. Other DNA variants within this sample encode the same CDR3. The chain uses TRBV4-1 and TRBJ1-2, with D maybe TRBD1 (6 bases). The CDR3 totals 15 residues. Germline V gene sequence: CDR1 MGHRA, CDR2 YSYEKL. Here the CDR3 reads CASRGAEGGGYGYTF. In DNA form, the CDR3 reads TGCGCCAGCAGGGGGGCTGAGGGGGGGGGTTATGGTTACACCTTC.

The chain has TRBV7-9 and TRBJ1-1, with TRBD1 identical over 11 bases. The trim removed 5 bases at V and 9 bases at J, leaving 8 bases unmatched. This CDR3 has 14 amino acids. CDR1 is SEHNR, CDR2 FQNEAQ, per germline (reference sequence). For the CDR3, the DNA is TGTGCCAGCAGCGGAGGACAGGGGGCGCGAAAAGCTTTCTTT. Amino acids: CASSGGQGARKAFF.

The CDR3 region has the DNA TGTGCCAGCACCACGAGGGGGGAGCAGTTCTTC. Its protein product is CASTTRGEQFF. The gene calls are TRBV27 and TRBJ2-1, with TRBD1 as a possible D gene (6 bases). This CDR3 has 11 residues. Between the trimmed V and J ends, which lost 7 bases and 10 bases, there was a span of 11 bases. Germline CDR1 and CDR2: MNHEY and SMNVEV (reference sequence).

V and J are TRBV5-1 and TRBJ2-7; 7 bases map to TRBD1. Germline-derived CDR1 and CDR2 are SGHRS and YFSETQ. The CDR3 loop spans 14 amino acids. V trimming: 3 bases; J trimming: 0 bases; junction bases outside the gene matches: 3. Here the CDR3 DNA reads TGCGCCAGCAGCTCCCGGGACAGCTCCTACGAGCAGTACTTC. Amino acids: CASSSRDSSYEQYF.

The rearrangement links TRBV19 to TRBJ2-7; D call uncertain. CDR1 is LNHDA, CDR2 SQIVND, per germline (reference sequence). This CDR3 spans 15 amino acids. V was cut by 3 bases and J by 2 bases, with 14 bases left in between. Here the CDR3 DNA reads TGTGCCAGTAGTATGCAACCGGGCCTCACCTACGAGCAGTACTTC. Protein: CASSMQPGLTYEQYF.

This clone was observed at least ten times. The chain employs TRBV28 and TRBJ1-4, with a tentative D call TRBD1 (5 bases). Trimming stripped 1 base from V and 7 bases from J, with 7 bases between. The CDR3 has 13 amino acids. Per the germline V gene, CDR1 is MDHEN and CDR2 is SYDVKM. CDR3 nucleotide sequence: TGTGCCAGCAGTTTATCGGGGACTGAAAAACTGTTTTTT. It is translated as CASSLSGTEKLFF.

Points on this clone: In the same sample, other DNA sequences code for this CDR3. DNA of the CDR3: TGTGCCAGCAGCTTGGCCGATACGCAGTATTTT. Its protein is CASSLADTQYF. The rearrangement links TRBV5-6 to TRBJ2-3; D is unresolved. V lost 0 bases and J lost 6, with 2 bases in between. This CDR3 region has 11 residues. The germline CDR1 and CDR2 sequences are SGHDT and YYEEEE.

The chain uses TRBV19 and TRBJ2-1; TRBD2 matches 10 bases. This CDR3 spans 18 amino acids. Germline CDR1 and CDR2: LNHDA and SQIVND (reference sequence). V was clipped by 0 bases and J by 4 bases; unmatched bases: 9. The CDR3 loop is CASSIDGIAGGTYNEQFF. The CDR3 nucleotides are TGTGCCAGTAGTATAGATGGAATAGCGGGAGGCACATACAATGAGCAGTTCTTC.

Details on this clone: With only one base between it and a far larger clone, this is likely a read error. The chain is built from TRBV7-9 and TRBJ2-1, with no clear D. Germline CDR1 is SEHNR and CDR2 is FQNEAQ (reference sequence). CDR3 size: 15 residues. Here the CDR3 reads CASSLVPEAYNEQLF. DNA for the CDR3: TGTGCCAGCAGCTTAGTTCCAGAGGCCTACAATGAGCAGCTCTTC.

The rearrangement links TRBV9 to TRBJ1-2, with TRBD1 identical over 7 bases. The CDR3 has 14 amino acids. CDR1 and CDR2 (germline): SGDLS, YYNGEE. Trimming removed 3 bases from V and 9 bases from J; junction bases left unmatched: 11. For the CDR3, the DNA is TGTGCCAGCAGCGCCCGGACAGGCCTGAAAAGCTACACCTTC. Translating gives CASSARTGLKSYTF.

The chain uses TRBV4-3 and TRBJ1-3; D remains ambiguous. The germline CDR1 and CDR2 sequences are LGHNA and YSLEER. V gave up 0 bases and J gave up 0 bases, with 9 bases separating them. The CDR3 extends over 16 amino acids. The CDR3 bases are TGCGCCAGCAGCCAAGATACATATTCCTCTGGAAACACCATATATTTT. Encoded protein: CASSQDTYSSGNTIYF.

The rearrangement joins TRBV29-1 to TRBJ1-2; the D gene is possibly TRBD1 (5 bases). The V gene's germline CDR1 is SQVTM and CDR2 ANQGSEA. V was clipped by 0 bases and J by 7 bases, with 12 bases between them. This CDR3 is built from 13 residues. CDR3 in amino acids: CSVEDNPGFGYTF. As DNA, the CDR3 is TGCAGCGTTGAAGATAATCCAGGGTTTGGCTACACCTTC. The whole variable domain, filled in from reference TRBV29-1 and TRBJ1-2, reads SAVISQKPSRDICQRGTSLTIQCQVDSQVTMMFWYRQQPGQSLTLIATANQGSEATYESGFVIDKFPISRPNLTFSTLTVSNMSPEDSSIYLCSVEDNPGFGYTFGSGTRLTVV.

This sequence joins TRBV28 and TRBJ1-5; D is ambiguous. V was pared by 4 bases and J by 9 bases, with 10 bases between. The CDR3 length is 12 residues. Germline loops: CDR1 MDHEN, CDR2 SYDVKM. The CDR3 DNA sequence: TGTGCCAGCAGTTCCCCGGGATGGCCCCAGCATTTT. Its protein is CASSSPGWPQHF.

This clone was seen once. The chain combines TRBV27 with TRBJ2-2; 9 bases are shared with TRBD1. Germline lookup yields CDR1 MNHEY and CDR2 SMNVEV (reference sequence). Trimming at V came to 6 bases and at J to 0 bases, leaving 8 bases not matched to a gene. This CDR3 has 17 amino acids. CDR3 sequence reads: CASSPGQGYSNTGELFF. The CDR3 coding sequence is TGTGCCAGCAGCCCGGGACAGGGTTATTCGAACACCGGGGAGCTGTTTTTT.

This clone was picked up a small number of times. This chain links TRBV7-8 with TRBJ2-7; 14 nucleotides line up with TRBD2. This CDR3 is 17 amino acids long. Trimming cost V 5 bases and J 7 bases; bases outside gene matches: 13. Germline CDR1 reads SGHVS; CDR2 reads FQNEAQ. Written as DNA, the CDR3 is TGTGCCAGCAGCCCAGGACTAGCGGGAGGCCGGTGGAAGGAGCAGTACTTC. Translation: CASSPGLAGGRWKEQYF.

A note on this clone: Other DNA sequences from this sample encode an identical CDR3 as well. The chain couples TRBV7-6 to TRBJ2-7; no clear D gene. The length of the CDR3 is 14 residues. Germline CDR1 reads SGHVS; CDR2 reads FNYEAQ. V was pared by 5 bases and J by 4 bases, with 15 bases between. CDR3 amino acids: CASSPRVWDYEQYF. The CDR3 region has the DNA TGTGCCAGCAGCCCCCGTGTGTGGGATTACGAGCAGTACTTC.

The chain couples TRBV6-4 to TRBJ2-2; D perhaps matches TRBD2 (7 bases). Trimming removed 3 bases from V and 1 base from J, with 12 bases in between. The CDR3 is made up of 16 amino acids. Germline CDR1 MRHNA, CDR2 SNTAGT. The CDR3 loop is CASSEGGQRNTGELFF. As DNA, the CDR3 is TGTGCCAGCAGTGAGGGGGGGCAGAGGAACACCGGGGAGCTGTTTTTT.

This clone has only a few counts. The same CDR3 is also encoded by other DNA sequences in this sample. This chain connects TRBV28 to TRBJ1-2; D is ambiguous. This CDR3 spans 12 amino acids. The V gene lost 2 bases and the J gene lost 2 bases, with 3 bases spanning the gap. Germline lookup yields CDR1 MDHEN and CDR2 SYDVKM. CDR3: CASSLQNYGYTF. The CDR3 DNA sequence: TGTGCCAGCAGTTTACAAAACTATGGCTACACCTTC.

This clone appeared many times. The CDR3 nucleotides are TGCGCCAGCAGCCCACTCCCGGGACCTCACACCGGGGAGCTGTTTTTT. Translated: CASSPLPGPHTGELFF. The chain couples TRBV4-3 to TRBJ2-2, with D perhaps assigned TRBD1 or TRBD2 (5 bases each). The CDR3 is 16 amino acids. Deletions cut 4 bases from V and 3 bases from J, with 15 bases between. Per germline, CDR1 LGHNA and CDR2 YSLEER.